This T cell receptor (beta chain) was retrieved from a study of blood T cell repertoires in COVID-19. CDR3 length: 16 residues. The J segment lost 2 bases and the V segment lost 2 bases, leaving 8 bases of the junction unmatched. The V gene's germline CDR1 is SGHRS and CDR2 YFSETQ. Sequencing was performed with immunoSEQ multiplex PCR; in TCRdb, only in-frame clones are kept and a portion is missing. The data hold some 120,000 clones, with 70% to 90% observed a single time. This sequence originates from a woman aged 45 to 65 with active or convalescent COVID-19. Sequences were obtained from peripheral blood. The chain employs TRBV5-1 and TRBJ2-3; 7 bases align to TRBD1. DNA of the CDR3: TGCGCCAGCAGCTTAGTCCGGGACAGATTCACAGATACGCAGTATTTT. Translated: CASSLVRDRFTDTQYF. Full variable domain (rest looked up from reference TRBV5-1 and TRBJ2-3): KAGVTQTPRYLIKTRGQQVTLSCSPISGHRSVSWYQQTPGQGLQFLFEYFSETQRNKGNFPGRFSGRQFSNSRSEMNVSTLELGDSALYLCASSLVRDRFTDTQYFGPGTRLTVL.